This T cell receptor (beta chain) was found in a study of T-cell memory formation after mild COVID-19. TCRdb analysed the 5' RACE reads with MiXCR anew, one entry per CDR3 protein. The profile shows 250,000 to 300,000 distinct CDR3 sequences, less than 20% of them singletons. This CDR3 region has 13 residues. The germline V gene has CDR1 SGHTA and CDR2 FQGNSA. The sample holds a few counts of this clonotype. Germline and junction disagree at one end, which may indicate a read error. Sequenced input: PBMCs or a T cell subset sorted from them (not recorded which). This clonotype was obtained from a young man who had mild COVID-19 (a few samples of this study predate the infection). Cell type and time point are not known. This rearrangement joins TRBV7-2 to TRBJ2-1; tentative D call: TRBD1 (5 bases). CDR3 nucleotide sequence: TGTGCCAGCAGCTTAGCGCATAGGGGTGCTCCCCTCTTC. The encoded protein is CASSLAHRGAPLF.